A selection of T cell receptor beta chains follows, all from one sample in a study of blood T cell repertoires in COVID-19. The assay was immunoSEQ multiplex PCR, and TCRdb's table has in-frame clones only and misses some. The sample shows more than 150,000 clones, roughly four fifths of them seen only once. Source material: peripheral blood. The receptors here all came from a human donor in a cohort sampled during active COVID-19. Both conserved end residues are part of each CDR3. A D gene is named only where the DNA matches it firmly. Clone size is shown for a subset of rows, as once, few, many or a class of expanded clone.

J	D	V	size	DNA	CDR3
TRBJ1-4	.	TRBV9	.	TGTGCCAGCAGCGGTTCAGGGGCGGGCGAAAAACTGTTTTTT	CASSGSGAGEKLFF
TRBJ2-7	.	TRBV6-6	.	TGTGCCAGCAGTTACTCTAACGAGCAGTACTTC	CASSYSNEQYF
TRBJ1-1	.	TRBV5-1	.	TGCGCCAGCAGCTTGCACAGTCAGAACACTGAAGCTTTCTTT	CASSLHSQNTEAFF
TRBJ2-3	TRBD2	TRBV5-1	.	TGCGCCAGCAGCTTGGTGCGGGGGGCTAGCACAGATACGCAGTATTTT	CASSLVRGASTDTQYF
TRBJ1-2	.	TRBV6-6	.	TGTGCCAGCACCCACAAGGGGACTAACTATGGCTACACCTTC	CASTHKGTNYGYTF
TRBJ1-3	.	TRBV9	.	TGTGCCAGCAGCGTCGAGGGGGATTCTGGAAACACCATATATTTT	CASSVEGDSGNTIYF
TRBJ1-5	.	TRBV2	.	TGTGCCAGCAGTACGCGGGAGCCTAGGGTGAGACCCCAGCATTTT	CASSTREPRVRPQHF
TRBJ1-5	TRBD1	TRBV5-1	.	TGCGCCAGCAGCGTGGGACAGGGAGATCAGCCCCAGCATTTT	CASSVGQGDQPQHF
TRBJ2-3	TRBD2	TRBV2	.	TGTGCCAGCAAAGGCCTAGCGGGATCTAGCACAGATACGCAGTATTTT	CASKGLAGSSTDTQYF
TRBJ2-1	.	TRBV7-6	.	TGTGCCAGCAGCCGATACAACTACAATGAGCAGTTCTTC	CASSRYNYNEQFF
TRBJ1-2	.	TRBV30	.	TGTGCCTGGAGTGTACCCGGGTCGGGAGATGGCTACACCTTC	CAWSVPGSGDGYTF
TRBJ1-5	.	TRBV5-8	.	TGTGCCAGCAGCGGGGGGAGCCTCGGTCAGCCCCAGCATTTT	CASSGGSLGQPQHF
TRBJ1-6	TRBD1	TRBV5-4	few	TGTGCCAGCAGCCACATGACAGGGACCGCTTCACCCCTCCACTTT	CASSHMTGTASPLHF
TRBJ2-3	TRBD2	TRBV30	.	TGTGCCTGGAGTAGTGGAGCGGGGGGCACAGATACGCAGTATTTT	CAWSSGAGGTDTQYF
TRBJ2-1	TRBD2	TRBV6-6	.	TGTGCCAGCAGTTACCAACTAGCGGGAGAACACAATGAGCAGTTCTTC	CASSYQLAGEHNEQFF
TRBJ1-2	.	TRBV6-5	.	TGTGCCAGCAGACGGACAGAGTTTAACTATGGCTACACCTTC	CASRRTEFNYGYTF
TRBJ1-4	.	TRBV7-6	.	TGTGCCAGCAGCTTAACAAGGGGGTCCCTTCAAAAACTGTTTTTT	CASSLTRGSLQKLFF
TRBJ2-1	TRBD2	TRBV15	.	TGTGCCACCAGCAATGGCATAGGAGGGACTAGCGGGGCAGGGAAGTTCTTC	CATSNGIGGTSGAGKFF
TRBJ2-2	.	TRBV3-1/TRBV3-2	.	TGTGCCAGCAGCCAAGACACGGTAGTTGGGGAGCTGTTTTTT	CASSQDTVVGELFF
TRBJ2-1	.	TRBV19	.	TGTGCCAGTAGTATATCCCGAGATGAGCAGTTCTTC	CASSISRDEQFF
TRBJ1-1	.	TRBV3-1/TRBV3-2	.	TGTGCCAGCAGCAACAATTGGGGGGGGGCCCTAGGAGCTTTCTTT	CASSNNWGGALGAFF
TRBJ2-1	TRBD1	TRBV19	.	TGTGCCAGTAGCTCCAAGGGGGGGACAGGGAGAACCTGGGGAAATGAGCAGTTCTTC	CASSSKGGTGRTWGNEQFF
TRBJ2-5	.	TRBV5-1	.	TGCGCCAGCAGCTCGGACTACGTTCAAGAGACCCAGTACTTC	CASSSDYVQETQYF
TRBJ2-2	.	TRBV3-1/TRBV3-2	few	TGTGCCAGCAGCGGGGCAGGTTCTACCGGGGAGCTGTTTTTT	CASSGAGSTGELFF
TRBJ1-2	TRBD1	TRBV30	.	TGTGCCTGGAGAAGCCCTCAGGGGGCTCGGCACTATGGCTACACCTTC	CAWRSPQGARHYGYTF
TRBJ1-4	TRBD1	TRBV11-2	.	TGTGCCAGCAGCCGTGGACAGGGAGGGGGTGAAAAACTGTTTTTT	CASSRGQGGGEKLFF
TRBJ2-6	TRBD2	TRBV7-6	once	TGTGCCAGCAGCCAGACTAGCGGGGGGCTAGGGGCCAACGTCCTGACTTTC	CASSQTSGGLGANVLTF
TRBJ2-7	TRBD1	TRBV3-1/TRBV3-2	once	TGTGCCAGCAGCCAAGTGACAGGGGGCGAGCAGTACTTC	CASSQVTGGEQYF
TRBJ2-3	.	TRBV2	.	TGTGCCAGCACGTCCGAACTAACTTCAGATACGCAGTATTTT	CASTSELTSDTQYF
TRBJ1-4	.	TRBV18	.	TGTGCCAGCTCACCTCCCCCTGGGAGGGATGAAAAACTGTTTTTT	CASSPPPGRDEKLFF
TRBJ1-6	TRBD1	TRBV6-5	few	TGTGCCAGCAGCCTACAGAGACAGGGAACCCGGCTCCACTTT	CASSLQRQGTRLHF
TRBJ2-1	TRBD2	TRBV6-2/TRBV6-3	once	TGTGCCAGCAGTCGGACTAGCGGCGGACCGATATACAATGAGCAGTTCTTC	CASSRTSGGPIYNEQFF
TRBJ2-1	.	TRBV7-9	.	TGTGCCAGCAGCTTAGCGAGTAGAGGAAATGAGCAGTTCTTC	CASSLASRGNEQFF
TRBJ1-1	TRBD1	TRBV27	.	TGTGCCAGCAGTCCTTGGACAGGAATGAACACTGAAGCTTTCTTT	CASSPWTGMNTEAFF
TRBJ2-5	TRBD2	TRBV9	once	TGTGCCAGCAGCGTGGGGGGGAAACAAGAGACCCAGTACTTC	CASSVGGKQETQYF
TRBJ1-2	.	TRBV12-3/TRBV12-4	.	TGTGCCAGCAGTTTGAACAAGATCTATGGCTACACCTTC	CASSLNKIYGYTF
TRBJ2-7	.	TRBV2	.	TGTGCCAGCGCTAACTACGAGCAGTACTTC	CASANYEQYF
TRBJ1-2	.	TRBV2	.	TGTGCCAGCAGTGAGAGGGCGGGGGACTATGGCTACACCTTC	CASSERAGDYGYTF
TRBJ2-3	.	TRBV6-5	.	TGTGCCAGCAGAACGGACTTAAGCACAGATACGCAGTATTTT	CASRTDLSTDTQYF
TRBJ1-2	TRBD1	TRBV9	.	TGTGCCAGCAGCGTTTGGGGGACAGGGGGCGATGGCTACACCTTC	CASSVWGTGGDGYTF
TRBJ1-2	.	TRBV5-4	.	TGTGCCAGCAGCCCCGGGACACCCTACCCCTATGGCTACACCTTC	CASSPGTPYPYGYTF
TRBJ1-2	.	TRBV5-1	few	TGCGCCAGCAGCTTAAGACGGACTGAAGGCTACACCTTC	CASSLRRTEGYTF
TRBJ2-1	TRBD2	TRBV9	.	TGTGCCAGCAGCGTAGTAGGGAGCGGGGGGGGAAATGAGCAGTTCTTC	CASSVVGSGGGNEQFF
TRBJ1-3	TRBD1	TRBV19	.	TGTGCCAGTAGTACCTACAGGGGACTCTCTGGAAACACCATATATTTT	CASSTYRGLSGNTIYF
TRBJ2-7	TRBD1	TRBV5-1	.	TGTGCCAGCAGCTCAAGTGGGACAGGGAGTATCTACGAGCAGTACTTC	CASSSSGTGSIYEQYF
TRBJ1-3	.	TRBV10-1	.	TGCGCCAGCAGTGAGGAGGGATTCGCTGGAAACACCATATATTTT	CASSEEGFAGNTIYF
TRBJ2-1	TRBD1	TRBV9	once	TGTGCCAGCAGCGTAGGAGAAGGGGGCGTTCCTGGGGAGTTCTTC	CASSVGEGGVPGEFF
TRBJ2-7	TRBD1	TRBV11-1	.	TGTGCCAGCAACGAGCCAGGGGGCTCGTACGAGCAGTACTTC	CASNEPGGSYEQYF
TRBJ1-1	TRBD1	TRBV6-2/TRBV6-3	.	TGTGCCAGCAGCCCAAAGGGGACAGGATCCACTGAAGCTTTCTTT	CASSPKGTGSTEAFF
TRBJ2-7	TRBD2	TRBV20-1	.	TGCAGTGCTAGTACTAGCGAATCCCGCTCCTACGAGCAGTACTTC	CSASTSESRSYEQYF
TRBJ2-1	.	TRBV14	.	TGTGCCAGCAGCCAAGTGGGCAGGCTTAGGTTCTTC	CASSQVGRLRFF
TRBJ2-7	.	TRBV5-6	few	TGTGCCAGCAGCGCCCTTGACAGCGAGAGCTCCTACGAGCAGTACTTC	CASSALDSESSYEQYF
TRBJ1-5	TRBD1	TRBV4-1	.	TGCGCCAGCAGCCAACCCCTCGGGGACAGGGGAATTCAGCCCCAGCATTTT	CASSQPLGDRGIQPQHF
TRBJ2-5	.	TRBV19	.	TGTGCCAGTAGTATAGGGGAGACAGGCCAAGAGACCCAGTACTTC	CASSIGETGQETQYF